Sequencing of this T cell receptor beta chain was carried out in a study of radiation and T cells in renal cell carcinoma. General study results and limits: In blood, top tumor clones expanded by 2 weeks, shrinking by 4. Compared with controls, irradiated tumors showed greater TCR clonality.

As for treatment: 15 Gy SBRT to primary tumor, nephrectomy 4 weeks later. This CDR3 spans 14 amino acids. The V gene's germline CDR1 is SGHKS and CDR2 YYEKEE (reference sequence). The repertoire was sequenced with immunoSEQ multiplex PCR; TCRdb's copy has only in-frame clones and lacks some. Of 14,000 or so clones in the sample, 50% to 75% were seen once. This clone appeared a few times. Its antigen is still unknown. At one end, the junction sequence differs from germline, possibly due to a read error. This TCR was recovered from a woman in her seventies with renal cell carcinoma. This chain uses TRBV5-5 with TRBJ1-2, with D maybe TRBD1 (6 bases). The sample was tumor tissue, taken from a patient whose treatment included radiotherapy and nephrectomy. CDR3 bases: TGCGCCAGCAGCCAAGCACAGGGTGCCTATGGCTACACCTTC. Its protein product is CASSQAQGAYGYTF.